The sequence of this T cell receptor (beta chain) was determined in a study of a mutant IDH1 vaccine in newly diagnosed glioma. Study summary: Those enrolled had earlier been treated with radiotherapy, temozolomide, or both, mostly both.

Overall study results and limits: Vaccine-induced responses were seen in more than 90% of patients, spanning several MHC alleles.

Specified time point: baseline, week 1 (first vaccination visit). Treatment noted: pre-vaccination baseline after standard-of-care therapy. Donor tumors were new WHO grade 3 or 4 IDH1-mutant, ATRX-lost astrocytomas. To note about this clone: Its antigen is unidentified.

Germline V gene sequence: CDR1 SEHNR, CDR2 FQNEAQ (reference sequence). This CDR3 has 16 amino acids. V was clipped by 3 bases and J by 6 bases; unmatched bases: 9. The repertoire was sequenced with immunoSEQ multiplex PCR; TCRdb's copy has only in-frame clones and lacks some. The table has 60,000 to 75,000 clones, 79% seen once; the top ten hold around 8.2%. This chain uses TRBV7-9 with TRBJ2-2; 8 nucleotides match TRBD2. This TCR was recovered from a man over 45 with glioma. This material consisted of PBMCs, taken from a glioma patient treated with radiotherapy, temozolomide or both. The CDR3 DNA reads TGTGCCAGCAGCTTCTTCGGGGGGGGCCAACCCGGGGAGCTGTTTTTT. This gives the protein CASSFFGGGQPGELFF.